Listed below are T cell receptor beta chains from one sample, sequenced in a study of blood T cell repertoires in COVID-19. This table comes from immunoSEQ multiplex PCR, and its TCRdb copy is limited to in-frame clones, with some not included. Of under 250,000 clones listed, 88% are singletons. The sequencing input was peripheral blood. Every receptor here comes from a woman between 55 and 75 years old with acute or convalescent COVID-19. CDR3s leave out the opening cysteine and the closing phenylalanine or tryptophan. Size is stated for part of the rows, as once, few or many counts, or as a class when the clone is expanded.

V	J	size	CDR3
TRBV19	TRBJ1-1	NA	ASSPRTGANTEAF
TRBV18	TRBJ1-5	NA	ASSPTRTGQNQPLH
TRBV18	TRBJ1-2	NA	ASRPDRIQYGYT
TRBV19	TRBJ1-5	NA	ASSPLGMNNQPQH
TRBV6-5	TRBJ1-5	NA	ASTRDRGSNQPQH
TRBV18	TRBJ2-2	NA	ASSPFSGGFGTGELF
TRBV13	TRBJ1-4	NA	ASSSRPGFNEKLF
TRBV11-3	TRBJ1-2	once	ASSLAVNWGYT
TRBV28	TRBJ1-2	NA	ASSSYAGTGLGYT
TRBV28	TRBJ1-5	once	ASSLNPTGGDQPQH
TRBV12-5	TRBJ2-7	NA	ASGLVAGRVFEQY